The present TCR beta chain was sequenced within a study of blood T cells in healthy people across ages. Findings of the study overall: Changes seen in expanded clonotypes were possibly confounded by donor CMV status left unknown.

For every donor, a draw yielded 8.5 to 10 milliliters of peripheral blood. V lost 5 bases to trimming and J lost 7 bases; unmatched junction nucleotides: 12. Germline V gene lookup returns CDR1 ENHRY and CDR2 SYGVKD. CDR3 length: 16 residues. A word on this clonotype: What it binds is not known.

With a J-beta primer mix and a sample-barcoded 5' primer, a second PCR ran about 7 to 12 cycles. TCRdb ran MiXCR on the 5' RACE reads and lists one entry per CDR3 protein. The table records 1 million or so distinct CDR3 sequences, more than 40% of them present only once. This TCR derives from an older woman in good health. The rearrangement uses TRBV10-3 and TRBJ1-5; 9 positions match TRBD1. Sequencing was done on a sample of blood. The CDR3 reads CAISQPGTGQGQPQHF. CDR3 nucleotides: TGTGCCATCAGTCAACCTGGGACAGGGCAAGGACAGCCCCAGCATTTT.